The rows below give T cell receptor beta chains drawn from one sample of a study of blood T cells in healthy people across ages. TCRdb called the 5' RACE reads again in MiXCR, with one record for every CDR3 protein. The sample holds 1.5 million to 1.9 million distinct CDR3 sequences; roughly 43% are singletons and the top ten take approximately 4%. The sequenced sample consisted of blood. These receptors came from a woman aged 18-29 years in good health. Both conserved end residues are part of each CDR3. D genes are given only for firm matches. Clone sizes are given selectively: once, few, many, or a class where the clone is expanded.

len,v_gene,j_gene,d_gene,abundance,CDR3nt,CDR3aa
17,TRBV28,TRBJ2-6,NA,few,TGTGCCAGCAGTCCTTGGGACGGGGGCTCTGGGGCCAACGTCCTGACTTTC,CASSPWDGGSGANVLTF
14,TRBV20-1,TRBJ2-5,NA,NA,TGCAGTGCTAGAGATTCGGGGGTTGGAGAGACCCAGTACTTC,CSARDSGVGETQYF
17,TRBV5-6,TRBJ1-1,NA,NA,TGTGCCAGCAGCTCCACAGGCGGGTTAGTAGGGGGCACTGAAGCTTTCTTT,CASSSTGGLVGGTEAFF
16,TRBV9,TRBJ2-1,NA,few,TGTGCCAGCAGTGCGAGGGTACAGGGAGAAAGGGATGAGCAGTTCTTC,CASSARVQGERDEQFF
12,TRBV20-1,TRBJ2-7,NA,NA,TGCAGTGCCCAGGACAATACCTACGAGCAGTACTTC,CSAQDNTYEQYF
15,TRBV5-5,TRBJ1-1,NA,NA,TGTGCCAACAGTCCCGGGAATCTAAGGAACACTGAAGCTTTCTTT,CANSPGNLRNTEAFF
14,TRBV2,TRBJ2-7,TRBD2,few,TGTGCCTTCAGGGATAGCGGGGGGGCCTACGAGCAGTACTTC,CAFRDSGGAYEQYF
15,TRBV9,TRBJ2-1,NA,NA,TGTGCCAGCAGCGAAAGCGGGTTATCCTACAATGAGCAGTTCTTC,CASSESGLSYNEQFF
14,TRBV3-1,TRBJ2-7,TRBD2,NA,TGTGCCAGCACCCAGGGACTAGCGGGAGTCGAGCAGTACTTC,CASTQGLAGVEQYF
15,TRBV20-1,TRBJ2-4,TRBD2,NA,TGCAGTGCTCCACAGGGACTAGCGGGAGATAACATTCAGTACTTC,CSAPQGLAGDNIQYF
13,TRBV6-6,TRBJ1-4,NA,NA,TGTGCCAGCAGTTACGGGAGTAATGAAAAACTGTTTTTT,CASSYGSNEKLFF
14,TRBV12-3/TRBV12-4,TRBJ1-5,NA,many,TGTGCCAGCAGCTTCGGGGGTAGCAATCAGCCCCAGCATTTT,CASSFGGSNQPQHF
16,TRBV27,TRBJ2-7,NA,few,TGTGCCAGCAGTTTATCGATGGGTGGCGCCTCCTACGAGCAGTACTTC,CASSLSMGGASYEQYF
17,TRBV7-2,TRBJ2-1,TRBD2,NA,TGTGCCAGCAGCTTAGTGGTAGGGCTAGCGGGAACTAATGAGCAGTTCTTC,CASSLVVGLAGTNEQFF
14,TRBV2,TRBJ2-7,TRBD1,NA,TGTGCCAGCAGGGACAGGGCTTACTCCTACGAGCAGTACTTC,CASRDRAYSYEQYF
16,TRBV12-3/TRBV12-4,TRBJ2-3,TRBD1,NA,TGTGCCAGCAGTTTAGGGGACAGGGGATGGACAGATACGCAGTATTTT,CASSLGDRGWTDTQYF
13,TRBV29-1,TRBJ2-1,TRBD2,NA,TGCAGCGTGCTCCGGGACTATGCTTATGAGCAGTTCTTC,CSVLRDYAYEQFF
17,TRBV4-1,TRBJ2-7,TRBD1,NA,TGCGCCAGCAGCCAGGGTACCGGGACAGGGGCTAACAATGAGCAGTACTTC,CASSQGTGTGANNEQYF
13,TRBV29-1,TRBJ1-1,NA,NA,TGCAGCGTTGAGGGGGGCAATGCCGCTGAAGCTTTCTTT,CSVEGGNAAEAFF
13,TRBV20-1,TRBJ2-5,NA,NA,TGCAGTGCTAGTCCGGGACCACAAGAGACCCAGTACTTC,CSASPGPQETQYF
17,TRBV7-6,TRBJ2-1,TRBD2,NA,TGTGCCAGCAGCCCCCGTTTTCGGGCGGGGGGGAACAATGAGCAGTTCTTC,CASSPRFRAGGNNEQFF
15,TRBV4-3,TRBJ2-5,NA,NA,TGCGCCAGCAGCCAAGAGGAAGGGCTCAACAATGAGCAGTACTTC,CASSQEEGLNNEQYF
14,TRBV6-2/TRBV6-3,TRBJ2-7,NA,few,TGTGCCAGCAGTCAACAGGGTTCGGCCTACGAGCAGTACTTC,CASSQQGSAYEQYF
17,TRBV11-1,TRBJ2-2,TRBD2,NA,TGTGCCAACAGCGCCCAACCGGGACTAGCTTCCACCGGGGAGCTGTTTTTT,CANSAQPGLASTGELFF
15,TRBV14,TRBJ2-1,TRBD2,NA,TGTGCCAGCAGCCGCCAACTAGCGGGGGGCCGTGAGCAGTTCTTC,CASSRQLAGGREQFF
12,TRBV20-1,TRBJ1-5,NA,many,TGCAGTGCTAGGAGCAGCAATCAGCCCCAGCATTTT,CSARSSNQPQHF
15,TRBV4-3,TRBJ1-3,NA,NA,TGCGCCAGCAGCCAAGATAAGCAGGGGCGAAACACCATATATTTT,CASSQDKQGRNTIYF
17,TRBV15,TRBJ2-2,NA,NA,TGTGCCACCAGCCCGACGGACAGACCCCTTCTCACCGGGGAGCTGTTTTTT,CATSPTDRPLLTGELFF
14,TRBV9,TRBJ1-1,TRBD1,NA,TGTGCCAGCAGCGGAAGACAGGGGAACACTGAAGCTTTCTTT,CASSGRQGNTEAFF
13,TRBV20-1,TRBJ2-7,TRBD2,NA,TGCAGTGCAGCGGGAGATTACTACAATGAGCAGTACTTC,CSAAGDYYNEQYF
17,TRBV4-1,TRBJ1-5,NA,NA,TGCGCCAGCAGCCAAGAAGACCCTCGGAGGCGGAATCAGCCCCAGCATTTT,CASSQEDPRRRNQPQHF
16,TRBV21-1,TRBJ2-1,NA,NA,TGTGCCAACAGTAGGTCGCGGGAGGGCCCCTACAATGAGCAGTTCTTC,CANSRSREGPYNEQFF
13,TRBV2,TRBJ2-2,TRBD1,NA,TGTGCCAGCAGCCGGGGACAGGCCGGGGAGCTGTTTTTT,CASSRGQAGELFF
16,TRBV7-2,TRBJ2-1,TRBD1,NA,TGTGCCAGCAGCTTAATGGGACAGGGGGTTTACAATGAGCAGTCCTTC,CASSLMGQGVYNEQSF
14,TRBV12-3/TRBV12-4,TRBJ2-5,TRBD2,NA,TGTGCCAGCAGTAAAACTAGCGGCCAAGAGACCCAGTACTTC,CASSKTSGQETQYF
15,TRBV20-1,TRBJ2-7,TRBD1,NA,TGCAGTGCTAGAACTTCCGGGACAGCTTTAGACGAGCAGTACTTC,CSARTSGTALDEQYF
14,TRBV20-1,TRBJ1-5,TRBD1,NA,TGCAGTGCTTCGCGGGACAGGGGGGGTCAGCCCCAGCATTTT,CSASRDRGGQPQHF
16,TRBV14,TRBJ2-1,TRBD2,NA,TGTGCCAGCAGCCAAGGTAGCGGGAGGGTAAACAATGAGCAGTTCTTC,CASSQGSGRVNNEQFF
15,TRBV12-3/TRBV12-4,TRBJ1-2,NA,NA,TGTGCCAGCAGTCCCCCGGACAGCGGCGTGAGTGGCTACACCTTC,CASSPPDSGVSGYTF
14,TRBV6-6,TRBJ2-7,NA,few,TGTGCCAGCAGTTACGGAGGGGATGGCTACGAGCAGTACTTC,CASSYGGDGYEQYF
13,TRBV29-1,TRBJ2-1,NA,NA,TGCAGCGTTGCCGGAACTAGCAGGGATGGGCAGTTCTTC,CSVAGTSRDGQFF
15,TRBV5-1,TRBJ2-3,TRBD2,few,TGCGCCAGCAGCTTAACTAGCGGGAGTTCAGATACGCAGTATTTT,CASSLTSGSSDTQYF
12,TRBV20-1,TRBJ2-1,NA,few,TGCAGTGCTAGTTGGGTGGTGGATGAGCAGTTCTTC,CSASWVVDEQFF
14,TRBV12-3/TRBV12-4,TRBJ1-6,NA,once,TGTGCCAGCACCAGGGGATCGGGTAATTCACCCCTCCACTTT,CASTRGSGNSPLHF
15,TRBV12-3/TRBV12-4,TRBJ2-7,TRBD2,once,TGTGCCATCTCGACCGAGATTAGCGGGAGGTACGAGCAGTACTTC,CAISTEISGRYEQYF
15,TRBV7-9,TRBJ2-1,TRBD1,many,TGTGCCAGCAGCTCCGGGACAGGGCTCTACAATGAGCAGTTCTTC,CASSSGTGLYNEQFF